A selection of T cell receptor beta chains follows, all from one sample in a study of T-cell reconstitution after alpha-beta-depleted transplantation in children. One entry per CDR3 protein, called by TCRdb with MiXCR from the PCR reads. This table holds just over 350,000 distinct CDR3 sequences, about 14% found once. The source was PBMCs, collected from the stem cell graft. These receptor sequences come from a human donor who donated a stem cell graft to a child with Fanconi anemia. Each CDR3 is given with its conserved first and last residue. The order of the fields is J gene, V gene, clone size, D gene, CDR3 DNA, CDR3 protein. The D gene is left open where the match is weak. The size field is filled for only some rows; it gives once, few, many or a size class.

>TRBJ2-7|TRBV20-1|few|TRBD1
TGCAGTGCTGGTGACAGGGGTTATGGCGAGCAGTACTTC
CSAGDRGYGEQYF
>TRBJ1-2|TRBV28|many|TRBD1
TGTGCCACCCCGGGGGACAGGGGGCGCAACTATGGCTACACCTTC
CATPGDRGRNYGYTF
>TRBJ2-1|TRBV29-1|many|.
TGCAGCGTTGCTATTCCGACAGACTACAATGAGCAGTTCTTC
CSVAIPTDYNEQFF
>TRBJ1-4|TRBV7-8|.|.
TGTGCCAGCAGCCCCGTGGAGGGTTCGGGTGAAAAACTGTTTTTT
CASSPVEGSGEKLFF
>TRBJ1-6|TRBV6-1|few|.
TGTGCCAGCAGCTCCCGGGGAACAGGTCCTAATTCACCCCTCCACTTT
CASSSRGTGPNSPLHF
>TRBJ2-7|TRBV7-2|few|TRBD1
TGTGCCAGCAGCTTCGTTGGGGGACAGGGATGGTCCGTCGAGCAGTACTTC
CASSFVGGQGWSVEQYF
>TRBJ2-2|TRBV9|.|.
TGTGCCAGCAGCGTAGGAGGGTACACCGGGGAGCTGTTTTTT
CASSVGGYTGELFF
>TRBJ1-5|TRBV6-2/TRBV6-3|few|TRBD1
TGTGCCAGCAGCCGGACAGGACAGGGTAATCAGCCCCAGCATTTT
CASSRTGQGNQPQHF
>TRBJ1-3|TRBV4-3|.|.
TGCGCCAGCAGCCTGACTCCCCTACGGAGGGGGGTGGGAAACACCATATATTTT
CASSLTPLRRGVGNTIYF
>TRBJ2-5|TRBV11-2|.|.
TGTGCCAGCAGATTCCGGCCGGGGATCTTCGGAGAGACCCAGTACTTC
CASRFRPGIFGETQYF
>TRBJ1-4|TRBV20-1|few|.
TGCAGTGCTAGGCCAATAACAACTAATGAAAAACTGTTTTTT
CSARPITTNEKLFF
>TRBJ1-5|TRBV24-1|.|TRBD1
TGTGCCACCACTAAACTGACAGGGAGTGGGCAGCCCCAGCATTTT
CATTKLTGSGQPQHF
>TRBJ2-1|TRBV15|few|TRBD2
TGTGCCACCCTCTTGGCGGGGGGAGCGTACAATGAGCAGTTCTTC
CATLLAGGAYNEQFF
>TRBJ1-6|TRBV15|few|.
TGTGCCACCAGCAGAGAACCCAGGGCCAATTCACCCCTCCACTTT
CATSREPRANSPLHF
>TRBJ2-3|TRBV18|.|.
TGTGCCAGCTTCTCGTGGGGCACAGATACGCAGTATTTT
CASFSWGTDTQYF
>TRBJ1-5|TRBV28|few|.
TGTGCCAGCAGTAGCCAGCTTAATCAGCCCCAGCATTTT
CASSSQLNQPQHF
>TRBJ2-7|TRBV6-2/TRBV6-3|many|.
TGTGCCAGCAGTTTTACGGGCAGCTACGAGCAGTACTTC
CASSFTGSYEQYF
>TRBJ1-1|TRBV20-1|.|.
TGCAGTGCTAGAGCTTGGAACACTGAAGCTTTCTTT
CSARAWNTEAFF
>TRBJ2-7|TRBV5-1|.|TRBD2
TGCGCCAGCAGCCTCGGCGGGGGAAGACTCTACGAGCAGTACTTC
CASSLGGGRLYEQYF
>TRBJ1-4|TRBV12-3/TRBV12-4|once|.
TGTGCCAGCAGTTTAGGGCAGGGCGGAAAACTGTTTTTT
CASSLGQGGKLFF
>TRBJ1-6|TRBV12-3/TRBV12-4|many|.
TGTGCCAGCAGTTGGAACGGGGAGAATTCACCCCTCCACTTT
CASSWNGENSPLHF
>TRBJ1-1|TRBV5-1|.|.
TGCGCCAGCAGCTTGGGGTTATCGGCGAACACTGAAGCTTTCTTT
CASSLGLSANTEAFF
>TRBJ2-6|TRBV6-1|.|.
TGTGCCAGCAGTGAAGATTCAGCTTTCTCTGGGGCCAACGTCCTGACTTTC
CASSEDSAFSGANVLTF
>TRBJ1-3|TRBV9|many|.
TGTGCCAGCAGCGTAGATACCACGAGCACCATATATTTT
CASSVDTTSTIYF
>TRBJ2-2|TRBV7-2|.|.
TGTGCCAGCAGCAGAGGGACTAACACCGGGGAGCTGTTTTTT
CASSRGTNTGELFF
>TRBJ2-1|TRBV11-2|many|.
TGTGCCAGCAGTTCTCAAATACAGGGTATCGAGCAGTTCTTC
CASSSQIQGIEQFF
>TRBJ2-3|TRBV6-2/TRBV6-3|few|.
TGTGCCAGCCAAAGACCCGGGGGCGGTATCACAGATACGCAGTATTTT
CASQRPGGGITDTQYF
>TRBJ1-1|TRBV5-5|.|TRBD1
TGTGCCAGCGACGGGACAGGGGTGAACACTGAAGCTTTCTTT
CASDGTGVNTEAFF
>TRBJ2-1|TRBV6-2/TRBV6-3|.|TRBD2
TGTGCCAGCACCACCAGCGGGGGAGGTAAGCAGTTCTTC
CASTTSGGGKQFF
>TRBJ1-1|TRBV12-3/TRBV12-4|many|.
TGTGCCAGCAGAAACAGGGAGAACACTGAAGCTTTCTTT
CASRNRENTEAFF
>TRBJ2-2|TRBV12-3/TRBV12-4|many|.
TGTGCCAGCAGGGCCCAGGTCACCGGGGAGCTGTTTTTT
CASRAQVTGELFF